These 8 T cell receptor beta chains came from one sample sequenced in a study of CD8+CD57+ T cells in acquired aplastic anemia. For CDR3 and TCR beta VDJ profiling, genomic DNA was the template used. TCRdb re-analysed the reads in MiXCR, keeping a single row per CDR3 protein. The table includes approximately 170,000 distinct CDR3 sequences, about 60% detected once. Source material: sorted CD4+, CD8+, or CD8+CD57+ T cells (not recorded which) from PBMCs. These receptors were taken from a human donor in good health.

This clonotype was counted a single time. This rearrangement joins TRBV6-5 to TRBJ1-1, with a possible D match to TRBD1 (6 bases). This CDR3 has 14 residues. The ends were cut back, 10 bases at V and 3 bases at J, with 18 bases in the middle. CDR1 and CDR2 (germline): MNHEY, SVGAGI. The CDR3 sequence is CATHRRGTDTEAFF. In DNA, the CDR3 is TGTGCCACCCACCGGAGGGGGACGGACACTGAAGCTTTCTTT.

The J gene is TRBJ2-7, the V gene TRBV2, with 8 bases fitting TRBD1. This CDR3 contains 14 residues. Germline CDR1 and CDR2: SNHLY and FYNNEI. Losses at the gene ends were 7 bases for V and 0 bases for J; bases not matched to a gene: 5. The CDR3 nucleotides are TGTGCCAGCAAACAGGGGGAGGTCTCCTACGAGCAGTACTTC. The encoded protein is CASKQGEVSYEQYF. Variable domain in full (rest from reference TRBV2 and TRBJ2-7): EPEVTQTPSHQVTQMGQEVILRCVPISNHLYFYWYRQILGQKVEFLVSFYNNEISEKSEIFDDQFSVERPDGSNFTLKIRSTKLEDSAMYFCASKQGEVSYEQYFGPGTRLTVT.

Ten or more counts support this clonotype. The chain is built from TRBV7-8 and TRBJ2-3; D is unclear. Trimming cost V 7 bases and J 11 bases, with 13 bases left between them. The length of the CDR3 is 11 residues. Germline V CDR1 and CDR2: SGHVS, FQNEAQ. The CDR3 bases are TGTGCCAGCACCATAGGCATCGGGCAGTATTTT. This encodes CASTIGIGQYF.

Relative to its sample, this clonotype is medium-sized. J is TRBJ2-1 and V is TRBV15; TRBD2 matches at 7 bases. This CDR3 contains 14 residues. Germline CDR1 and CDR2: LNHNV and YYDKDF (reference sequence). V shed 7 bases, J shed 2 bases, and the junction held 5 bases outside the gene matches. CDR3 in amino acids: CATMLAGAYNEQFF. The CDR3, as DNA: TGTGCCACCATGTTGGCGGGAGCCTACAATGAGCAGTTCTTC.

This chain uses TRBV15 with TRBJ2-7; D could derive from TRBD1 or TRBD2 (5 bases each). Germline assignment: CDR1 LNHNV and CDR2 YYDKDF (reference sequence). V lost 6 bases, J lost 2 bases, and 14 bases lay in between. CDR3 length equals 14 residues. The chain's CDR3 is CATSPRDGAYEQYF. For the CDR3, the DNA is TGTGCCACCAGTCCTAGGGACGGGGCCTACGAGCAGTACTTC.

The chain has TRBV7-3 and TRBJ2-1; TRBD2 might be the D (6 bases). CDR1 is SGHTA and CDR2 is FQGTGA in the germline V gene. Trimming removed 4 bases at V and 14 bases at J, with 30 bases between. This CDR3 comprises 17 residues. CDR3 in amino acids: CASSSQFSRYPWGRKFF. For the CDR3, the DNA is TGTGCCAGCAGCTCCCAATTTAGCAGATACCCCTGGGGGAGGAAGTTCTTC.

This chain links TRBV5-1 with TRBJ1-1, with D possibly TRBD1 on 6 matching bases. Looked up from germline, CDR1 is SGHRS and CDR2 is YFSETQ. Trimming left V 7 bases short and J 0 bases short, with 10 bases between. CDR3 size: 13 residues. The CDR3 sequence is CASRRGLNTEAFF. The CDR3 DNA is TGCGCCAGCCGAAGGGGGTTGAACACTGAAGCTTTCTTT.

The chain employs TRBV11-3 and TRBJ2-7; possible D gene TRBD1, 5 bases. This CDR3 comprises 17 residues. Germline V lookup: CDR1 SGHNT, CDR2 YENEEA. V shed 0 bases and J shed 2 bases, with 17 bases lying between them. The CDR3, as DNA: TGTGCCAGCAGCTTAGATGGGTCAGGGCCGTATGCCTACGAGCAGTACTTC. It codes for CASSLDGSGPYAYEQYF.